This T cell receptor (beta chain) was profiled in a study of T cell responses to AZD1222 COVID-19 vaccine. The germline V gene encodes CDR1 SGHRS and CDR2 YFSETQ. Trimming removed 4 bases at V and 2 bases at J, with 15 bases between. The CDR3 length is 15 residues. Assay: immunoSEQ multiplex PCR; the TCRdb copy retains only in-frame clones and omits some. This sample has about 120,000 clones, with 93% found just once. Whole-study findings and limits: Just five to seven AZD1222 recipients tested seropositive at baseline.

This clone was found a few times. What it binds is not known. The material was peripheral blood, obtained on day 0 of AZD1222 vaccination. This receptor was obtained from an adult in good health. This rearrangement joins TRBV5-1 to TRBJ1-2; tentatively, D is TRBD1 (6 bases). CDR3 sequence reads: CASSPAEGQNYGYTF. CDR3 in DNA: TGCGCCAGCAGCCCTGCCGAAGGACAGAACTATGGCTACACCTTC.